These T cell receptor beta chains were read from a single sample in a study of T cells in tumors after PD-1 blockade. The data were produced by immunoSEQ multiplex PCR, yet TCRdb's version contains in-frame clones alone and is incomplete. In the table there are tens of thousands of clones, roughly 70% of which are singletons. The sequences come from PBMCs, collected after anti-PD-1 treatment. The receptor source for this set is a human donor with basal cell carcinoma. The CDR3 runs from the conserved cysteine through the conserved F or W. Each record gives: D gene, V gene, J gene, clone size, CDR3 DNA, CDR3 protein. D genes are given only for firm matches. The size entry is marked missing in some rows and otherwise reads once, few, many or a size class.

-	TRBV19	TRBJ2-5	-	TGTGCCAGTAGTATAGGCACGGGGGCGGAGACCCAGTACTTC	CASSIGTGAETQYF
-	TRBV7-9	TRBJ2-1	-	TGTGCCAGCAGCTTCGGGATTTCCTACAATGAGCAGTTCTTC	CASSFGISYNEQFF
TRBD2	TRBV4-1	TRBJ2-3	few	TGCGCCAGCAGCCAAGATAGGGCGGGGGGGACGCAGTATTTT	CASSQDRAGGTQYF
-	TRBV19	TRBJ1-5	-	TGTGCCAGTAGTATTGAAGGGCTTGGAAGCAATCAGCCCCAGCATTTT	CASSIEGLGSNQPQHF
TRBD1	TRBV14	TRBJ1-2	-	TGTGCCAGCAGCCTCCAGCCACAGGGGAACTATGGCTACACCTTC	CASSLQPQGNYGYTF
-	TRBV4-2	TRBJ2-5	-	TGTGCCAGCAGCCAAGATTCCCCTCAGTCGGGGGCTGGGGAGACCCAGTACTTC	CASSQDSPQSGAGETQYF
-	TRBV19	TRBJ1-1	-	TGTGCCAGTAGTATAATGATAGGCGTACCCACTGAAGCTTTCTTT	CASSIMIGVPTEAFF
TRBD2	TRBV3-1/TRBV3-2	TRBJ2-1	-	TGTGCCAGCAGCCAAGTTCGACTAGCGGGGCCCAATGAGCAGTTCTTC	CASSQVRLAGPNEQFF
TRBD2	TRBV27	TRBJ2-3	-	TGTGCCAGCAGTTTAACGGGGGGGAGCACAGATACGCAGTATTTT	CASSLTGGSTDTQYF
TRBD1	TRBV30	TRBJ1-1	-	TGTGCCTGGAGTGAAAAACAGGGGGCTGGGAACACTGAAGCTTTCTTT	CAWSEKQGAGNTEAFF
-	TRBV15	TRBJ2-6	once	TGTGCCACCAGCAGAGGGGGAGCTGGGGCCAACGTCCTGACTTTC	CATSRGGAGANVLTF
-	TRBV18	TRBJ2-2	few	TGTGCCAGCTCACCACCGGACGATTCCACCGGGGAGCTGTTTTTT	CASSPPDDSTGELFF
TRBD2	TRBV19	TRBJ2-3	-	TGTGCCAGTAGTATTCTAGCGGGGGCCTCTCTTAGCACAGATACGCAGTATTTT	CASSILAGASLSTDTQYF
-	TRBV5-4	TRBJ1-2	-	TGTGCCAGCAGCGAATCCTCAAACTATGGCTACACCTTC	CASSESSNYGYTF
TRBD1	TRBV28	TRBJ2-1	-	TGTGCCAGCACGGGACAGCACAACAATGAGCAGTTCTTC	CASTGQHNNEQFF
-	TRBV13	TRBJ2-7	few	TGTGCCAGCAGCTCCTCTTACCGTGGGCTTTCGGAGAAGCAGTACTTC	CASSSSYRGLSEKQYF
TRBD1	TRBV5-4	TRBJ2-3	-	TGTGCCAGCAGCTTGGCCGGGACAGGGGGCAACACAGATACGCAGTATTTT	CASSLAGTGGNTDTQYF
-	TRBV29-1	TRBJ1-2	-	TGCAGCGCCCGTGACCGGACTAACTATGGCTACACCTTC	CSARDRTNYGYTF
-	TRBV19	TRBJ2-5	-	TGTGCCAGTAGTATCTCACAGGGAAAGGGGCAAGAGACCCAGTACTTC	CASSISQGKGQETQYF
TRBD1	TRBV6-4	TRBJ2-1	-	TGTGCCAGCAGTACACAGGGGTTCCCCTACAATGAGCAGTTCTTC	CASSTQGFPYNEQFF
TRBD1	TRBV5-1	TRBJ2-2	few	TGCGCCAGCAGCTTGGAAGACAGGGCCACCGGGGAGCTGTTTTTT	CASSLEDRATGELFF
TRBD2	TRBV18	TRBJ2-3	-	TGTGCCAGCTCACCGGGGACTAGCGGGGGGGCGGCCCGCACAGATACGCAGTATTTT	CASSPGTSGGAARTDTQYF
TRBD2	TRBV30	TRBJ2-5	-	TGTGCCTGGAGGGCGGGGGAAAAACAAGAGACCCAGTACTTC	CAWRAGEKQETQYF
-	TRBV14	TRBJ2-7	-	TGTGCCAGCAGCCACGATAAGACAACCTACCACACGGGGCGGCCCTACGAGCAGTACTTC	CASSHDKTTYHTGRPYEQYF
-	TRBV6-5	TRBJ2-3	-	TGTGCCAGCAGAGTCACTAGCCGCTCAGATACGCAGTATTTT	CASRVTSRSDTQYF
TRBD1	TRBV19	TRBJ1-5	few	TGTGCCAGTAGTACAGACCGGGACAGCACATATCAGCCCCAGCATTTT	CASSTDRDSTYQPQHF
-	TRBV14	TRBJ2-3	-	TGTGCCAGCAGCCAAGATAAGAGGGCGGCAGGCAGGGATACGCAGTATTTT	CASSQDKRAAGRDTQYF
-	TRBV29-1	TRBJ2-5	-	TGCAGCGTTATCACAGGGATAGAGACCCAGTACTTC	CSVITGIETQYF
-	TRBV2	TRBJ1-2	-	TGTGCCAGCAGCCCCACAGGGATCTATGGCTACACCTTC	CASSPTGIYGYTF
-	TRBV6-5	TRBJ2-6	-	TGTGCCACCCGATTACCTGGGGCCAACGTCCTGACTTTC	CATRLPGANVLTF
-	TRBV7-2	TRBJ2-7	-	TGTGCCAGCAGCTTAGAGGGTGGCGGCCCCTACGAGCAGTACTTC	CASSLEGGGPYEQYF
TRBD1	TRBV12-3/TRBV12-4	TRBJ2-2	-	TGTGCCAGCAGGGGACAGGGGACCGGGGAGCTGTTTTTT	CASRGQGTGELFF
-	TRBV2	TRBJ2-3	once	TGTGCCAGCAGTGAGACAGATACGCAGTATTTT	CASSETDTQYF
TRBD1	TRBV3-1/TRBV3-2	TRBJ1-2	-	TGTGCCAGCAGCCAAGGCGGGACAGGCCATGGCTACACCTTC	CASSQGGTGHGYTF
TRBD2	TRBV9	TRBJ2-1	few	TGTGCCAGCAGCGGGCGACTAGCCACCTACAATGAGCAGTTCTTC	CASSGRLATYNEQFF
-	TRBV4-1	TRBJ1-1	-	TGCGCCAGCAGCCAACTATGGACTGAAGCTTTCTTT	CASSQLWTEAFF
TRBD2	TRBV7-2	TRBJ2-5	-	TGTGCCAGCAGCTTTAGGGCGGGGGGGGAGACCCAGTACTTC	CASSFRAGGETQYF
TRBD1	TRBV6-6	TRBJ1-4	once	TGTGCCAGCAAAACCCCGGGACAGGGTTTTGAAAAACTGTTTTTT	CASKTPGQGFEKLFF
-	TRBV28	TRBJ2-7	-	TGTGCCAGCAGCGGGGTCGGCGGGGTGAGCTCCTACGAGCAGTACTTC	CASSGVGGVSSYEQYF
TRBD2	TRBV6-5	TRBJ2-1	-	TGTGCCAGCAGTTTTGGACTAGCAAATGAGCAGTTCTTC	CASSFGLANEQFF
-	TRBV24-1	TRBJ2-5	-	TGTGCCACCAGTGATTCCCTTGGACCTTACCAAGAGACCCAGTACTTC	CATSDSLGPYQETQYF
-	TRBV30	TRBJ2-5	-	TGTGCCTGGAGTGGGGGACTGACGGAGACCCAGTACTTC	CAWSGGLTETQYF
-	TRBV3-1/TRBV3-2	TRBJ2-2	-	TGTGCCAGCAGCCAAGATTTCACCGGGGAGCTGTTTTTT	CASSQDFTGELFF
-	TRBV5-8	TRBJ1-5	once	TGTGCCAGCAGGTTAGGGCCTCAGGGTTTACCCCAGCATTTT	CASRLGPQGLPQHF
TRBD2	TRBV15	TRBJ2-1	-	TGTGCCACCAGCAGAGATCAAGCGGGGGGGAGTAATGAGCAGTTCTTC	CATSRDQAGGSNEQFF
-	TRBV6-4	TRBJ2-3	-	TGTGCCAGCAGTGGGACTGGCACAGATACGCAGTATTTT	CASSGTGTDTQYF
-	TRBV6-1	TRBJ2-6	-	TGTGCCAGCAGTGTCCGACAGACCTCTGGGGCCAACGTCCTGACTTTC	CASSVRQTSGANVLTF
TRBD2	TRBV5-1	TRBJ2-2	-	TGCGCCAGCAGGCTAGCGGCGGGCACCGGGGAGCTGTTTTTT	CASRLAAGTGELFF
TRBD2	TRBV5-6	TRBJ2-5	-	TGTGCCAGCAGCCGAGCGGGGGGCCACCAAGAGACCCAGTACTTC	CASSRAGGHQETQYF
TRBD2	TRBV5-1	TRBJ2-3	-	TGCGCCAGCAGCACGGGACTAGCGGGGACTAGCACAGATACGCAGTATTTT	CASSTGLAGTSTDTQYF
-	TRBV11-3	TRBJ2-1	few	TGTGCCAGCAGCGACCGGGCATCGGGAAACAATGAGCAGTTCTTC	CASSDRASGNNEQFF
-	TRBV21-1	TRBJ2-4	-	TGTGCCAGCAGCAAAGTCCAATATCTAGCCAAAAACATTCAGTACTTC	CASSKVQYLAKNIQYF
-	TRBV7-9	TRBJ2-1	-	TGTGCCAGCAGCCGAATCCGGGACCAGCAGTTCTTC	CASSRIRDQQFF
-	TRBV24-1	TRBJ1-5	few	TGTGCCACCAGCAGGGGCAGCAATCAGCCCCAGCATTTT	CATSRGSNQPQHF